The clone carrying this T cell receptor beta chain was counted ten times or more. Its antigen is not known. The TCR beta CDR3 regions underwent amplification using RNA transcripts as the source. During a first-round RT-PCR of the TCR CDR3, the HTBI primer set was used. Via MiXCR, TCRdb re-called the multiplex PCR reads, giving one row per CDR3 protein. The sample consists of hundreds of thousands of distinct CDR3 sequences, 18% of them appearing once. The V and J ends lost 1 base and 4 bases respectively, with 8 bases between them. Germline V lookup: CDR1 SGHRS, CDR2 YFSETQ. The CDR3 has 14 residues. Diagnostic decisions used clinical symptoms, serum thyroxine and TRAb, thyroid ultrasound and orbital computed tomography. This sample was included in a study of T cells in Graves' hyperthyroidism and ophthalmopathy. Study findings and constraints: Most thyroid-expanded clonotypes above 0.001 were also found in blood.

The sequencing input was blood. This chain joins TRBV5-1 and TRBJ2-2; D unresolved. The sequence came from a woman between 45 and 65 years old with Graves' hyperthyroidism that later progressed to Graves' ophthalmopathy. The chain's CDR3 is CASSLITSTGELFF. DNA for the CDR3: TGCGCCAGCAGCTTGATTACGAGCACCGGGGAGCTGTTTTTT. Combining the CDR3 with reference TRBV5-1 and TRBJ2-2 gives the whole variable domain KAGVTQTPRYLIKTRGQQVTLSCSPISGHRSVSWYQQTPGQGLQFLFEYFSETQRNKGNFPGRFSGRQFSNSRSEMNVSTLELGDSALYLCASSLITSTGELFFGEGSRLTVL.